The next 12 T cell receptor beta chains were all read from a single sample in a study of blood T cells in healthy people across ages. Next came a second PCR, run for about 6 to 11 cycles, which used a sample-barcoded 5' primer along with a J-beta primer mix. TCRdb ran MiXCR on the 5' RACE reads and lists one entry per CDR3 protein. The sample holds some 780,000 distinct CDR3 sequences, more than 55% seen once. Material: blood. These receptors were taken from a man in his forties in good health.

This clonotype is a singleton in its sample. V gene TRBV28 combines with J gene TRBJ2-1; D is undetermined. The CDR3 covers 14 residues. Per the germline V gene, CDR1 is MDHEN and CDR2 is SYDVKM. With 5 bases removed from V and 7 bases from J, the gap between germline ends came to 15 bases. The CDR3 here is CASSLPRMGNEQFF. DNA of the CDR3: TGTGCCAGCAGTCTCCCGCGTATGGGGAATGAGCAGTTCTTC.

This rearrangement joins TRBV20-1 to TRBJ1-5; tentative D call: TRBD1 (5 bases). The CDR3 loop spans 14 amino acids. Germline values: CDR1 DFQATT, CDR2 SNEGSKA (reference sequence). Trimming pared 0 bases from V and 4 bases from J, leaving 10 bases between. CDR3 coding DNA: TGCAGTGCTAGAGAACCGCAGGGTAATCAGCCCCAGCATTTT. Protein product: CSAREPQGNQPQHF.

The CDR3 here is CASTSTSGPRGYTF. Written as DNA, the CDR3 is TGTGCCAGCACCTCCACGTCGGGACCCCGGGGCTACACCTTC. The rearrangement joins TRBV7-9 to TRBJ1-2; D is perhaps TRBD1 (5 bases). The CDR3 has 14 residues. Looked up from germline, CDR1 is SEHNR and CDR2 is FQNEAQ (reference sequence). V was pared by 7 bases and J by 8 bases, with 20 bases between.

This rearrangement joins TRBV7-8 to TRBJ2-5; D is tentatively TRBD1 or TRBD2 (6 bases each). CDR3 size: 15 residues. Trimming removed 0 bases from V and 11 bases from J, with 19 bases in between. Germline values: CDR1 SGHVS, CDR2 FQNEAQ. CDR3 bases: TGTGCCAGCAGCTTAGCGGGGGGACAATACAATGAGCAGTACTTC. This translates into CASSLAGGQYNEQYF. The entire variable domain, with the rest obtained from reference TRBV7-8 and TRBJ2-5, is as follows: GAGVSQSPRYKVAKRGQDVALRCDPISGHVSLFWYQQALGQGPEFLTYFQNEAQLDKSGLPSDRFFAERPEGSVSTLKIQRTQQEDSAVYLCASSLAGGQYNEQYFGPGTRLLVL.

The chain combines TRBV4-3 with TRBJ2-7, with a tentative D call TRBD2 (5 bases). Looked up from germline, CDR1 is LGHNA and CDR2 is YSLEER. There are 15 residues in the CDR3. Deletions cut 0 bases from V and 0 bases from J, with 9 bases between. DNA of the CDR3: TGCGCCAGCAGCCAAGAGGCCCGGGACTCCTACGAGCAGTACTTC. It encodes CASSQEARDSYEQYF.

The DNA for the CDR3 is TGTGCCAGCAGTGAGACAGAAAGCACAGATACGCAGTATTTT. The encoded protein is CASSETESTDTQYF. This chain links TRBV12-3 or TRBV12-4 with TRBJ2-3, with D possibly TRBD1 on 5 matching bases. V lost 5 bases and J lost 0, with 9 bases in between. CDR3 size: 14 residues.

The rearrangement joins TRBV6-5 to TRBJ1-2; D uncertain. CDR3 length equals 11 residues. CDR1 is MNHEY, CDR2 SVGAGI, per germline. Deletions cut 3 bases from V and 13 bases from J, with 12 bases between. Written as DNA, the CDR3 is TGTGCCAGCAGTTATATGCTAGCGGGCACCTTC. Protein product: CASSYMLAGTF.

The V call is TRBV27, the J call TRBJ2-3; the D gene is possibly TRBD1 (5 bases). V lost 8 bases, J lost 2 bases, and 20 bases lay in between. The CDR3 sequence is 16 residues long. Germline V lookup: CDR1 MNHEY, CDR2 SMNVEV (reference sequence). CDR3 nucleotides: TGTGCCAGCGGCCCAGCTGTGACAGCACACACAGATACGCAGTATTTT. Translation gives CASGPAVTAHTDTQYF.

The chain couples TRBV12-3 or TRBV12-4 to TRBJ2-7; the match to TRBD2 covers 13 bases. J gave up 10 bases and V 6 bases, and 15 bases lay outside the gene matches. The CDR3 is 16 residues long. CDR3 protein: CASSLTSGGPGGSQYF. The CDR3 DNA follows: TGTGCCAGCAGCCTGACTAGCGGGGGGCCGGGCGGGTCCCAGTACTTC.

The chain carries TRBV19 and TRBJ2-5; 13 bases align to TRBD2. The V gene end was trimmed by 3 bases and the J gene end by 11 bases; junction bases not matched to a gene: 9. Germline V gene lookup returns CDR1 LNHDA and CDR2 SQIVND (reference sequence). The CDR3 spans 15 residues. CDR3 region: CASSITSGGVNEQYF. In DNA, the CDR3 is TGTGCCAGTAGTATCACTAGCGGGGGGGTCAATGAGCAGTACTTC.

The CDR3 loop is CSARDYDSPNYNEQFF. CDR3 coding DNA: TGCAGTGCTAGAGACTATGACTCCCCTAACTACAATGAGCAGTTCTTC. The chain joins TRBV20-1 to TRBJ2-1; D gene uncertain. This CDR3 is 16 amino acids long. Germline CDR1 DFQATT, CDR2 SNEGSKA (reference sequence). V gave up 0 bases and J gave up 3 bases, with 15 bases separating them.

The chain employs TRBV6-1 and TRBJ2-4; 11 positions match TRBD1. The CDR3 totals 18 residues. From germline, CDR1 is MNHNS and CDR2 SASEGT. The junction had 8 bases not matched to a gene; V was cut back by 4 bases and J by 0 bases. This CDR3 reads CASSADRGRTLAKNIQYF. The CDR3 nucleotides read TGTGCCAGCAGTGCGGACAGGGGGCGAACCCTAGCCAAAAACATTCAGTACTTC.